The clone carrying this T cell receptor beta chain is a singleton in its sample. As yet, its antigen is unknown. Treatment specified: oral pan-JAK inhibitor, 5-10 mg twice daily. PBMCs, the starting material, were the source of sorted CD4+ and CD8+ T cells. The data belong to a study of CD8+ T cells in alopecia areata. Study context: After 6 to 18 months of tofacitinib, follow-up continued 6 months off drug. Study outcomes and limitations: In scalp and blood, many expanded lesional clones persisted during tofacitinib.

Trimming at V came to 5 bases and at J to 5 bases, leaving 7 bases not matched to a gene. The CDR3 extends over 14 amino acids. Germline CDR1 reads SGHVS; CDR2 reads FQNEAQ. RNA, once extracted, was reverse transcribed into cDNA for use as the sequencing template. Sequenced by immunoSEQ multiplex PCR; TCRdb stores in-frame clones only, minus some. The sample carries approximately 210,000 clones, around three fifths recorded once. The chain has TRBV7-8 and TRBJ2-5; 8 nucleotides match TRBD1. This receptor was identified in a human donor with alopecia areata. Sequenced material: CD4+ T cells sorted from blood, taken at week 4, from a patient treated with tofacitinib. DNA of the CDR3: TGTGCCAGCAGCCTCGGGGGACAGGCGGAGACCCAGTACTTC. Translating gives CASSLGGQAETQYF.